Listed here is a single T cell receptor (beta chain). Its cognate antigen is unknown. The CDR3 consists of 14 residues. CDR1 ENHRY and CDR2 SYGVKD come from the germline V gene. V trimming: 7 bases; J trimming: 4 bases; junction bases outside the gene matches: 5. PCR was performed using 60 Vbeta and 13 Jbeta primers. Clones were read by immunoSEQ multiplex PCR, and TCRdb kept only the in-frame ones, dropping some. The table shows about 200,000 clones, with 65% to 80% occurring only once. This entry belongs to a study of cytomegalovirus exposure and HLA in healthy donors. Study-wide results and caveats: Researchers reported from a later analysis that most CMV-associated TCR beta chains appeared HLA-restricted.

The sequencing sample was made of PBMCs. The rearrangement uses TRBV10-3 and TRBJ2-3; TRBD2 aligns across 10 bases. This receptor was identified in a man aged 45-65 years in good health and CMV-seronegative. In DNA, the CDR3 is TGTGCCATCAAGGGACTAGCGTCGTCAGATACGCAGTATTTT. It encodes CAIKGLASSDTQYF.